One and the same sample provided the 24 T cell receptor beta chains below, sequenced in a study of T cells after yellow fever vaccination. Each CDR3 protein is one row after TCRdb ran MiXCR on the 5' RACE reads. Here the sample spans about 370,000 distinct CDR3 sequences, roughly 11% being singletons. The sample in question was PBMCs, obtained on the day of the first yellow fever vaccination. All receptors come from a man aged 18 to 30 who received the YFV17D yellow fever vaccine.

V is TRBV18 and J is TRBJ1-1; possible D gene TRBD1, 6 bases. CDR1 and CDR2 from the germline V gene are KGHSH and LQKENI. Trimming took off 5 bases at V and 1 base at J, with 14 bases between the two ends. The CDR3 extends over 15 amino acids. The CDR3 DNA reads TGTGCCAGCTCAAACCGGACAGCGAAGAACACTGAAGCTTTCTTT. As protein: CASSNRTAKNTEAFF.

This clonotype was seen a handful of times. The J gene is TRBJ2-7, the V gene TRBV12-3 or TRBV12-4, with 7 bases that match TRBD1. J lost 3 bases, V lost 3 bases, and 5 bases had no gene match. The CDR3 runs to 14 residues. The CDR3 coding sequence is TGTGCCAGCAGTTTCGGGGACAGACACTACGAGCAGTACTTC. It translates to CASSFGDRHYEQYF.

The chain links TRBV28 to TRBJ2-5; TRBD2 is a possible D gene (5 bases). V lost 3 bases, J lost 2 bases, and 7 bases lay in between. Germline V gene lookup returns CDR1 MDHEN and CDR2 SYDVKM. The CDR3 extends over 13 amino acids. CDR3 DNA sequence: TGTGCCAGCAGTTTCGGGAAACAAGAGACCCAGTACTTC. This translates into CASSFGKQETQYF.

CDR3 DNA sequence: TGTGCCAGCAGTCATACACTAGCGCCCACTGGGAACAATGAGCAGTTCTTC. Its translation is CASSHTLAPTGNNEQFF. The rearrangement uses TRBV6-2 or TRBV6-3 and TRBJ2-1; 7 bases are shared with TRBD2. The V gene end was trimmed by 5 bases and the J gene end by 5 bases; junction bases not matched to a gene: 15. CDR3 length: 17 residues. CDR1 and CDR2 (germline): MNHEY, SVGEGT.

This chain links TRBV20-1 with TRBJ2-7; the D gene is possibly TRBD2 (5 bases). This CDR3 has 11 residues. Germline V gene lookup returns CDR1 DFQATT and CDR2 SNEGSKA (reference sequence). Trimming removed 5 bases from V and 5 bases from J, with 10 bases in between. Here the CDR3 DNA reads TGCAGTGCTCCGGGAATTGACGAGCAGTACTTC. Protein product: CSAPGIDEQYF.

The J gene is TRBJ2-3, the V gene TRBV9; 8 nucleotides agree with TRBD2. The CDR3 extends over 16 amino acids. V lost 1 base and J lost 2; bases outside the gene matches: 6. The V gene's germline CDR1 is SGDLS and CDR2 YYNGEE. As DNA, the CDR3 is TGTGCCAGCAGCGTATCATTAGCGGGGCACACAGATACGCAGTATTTT. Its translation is CASSVSLAGHTDTQYF.

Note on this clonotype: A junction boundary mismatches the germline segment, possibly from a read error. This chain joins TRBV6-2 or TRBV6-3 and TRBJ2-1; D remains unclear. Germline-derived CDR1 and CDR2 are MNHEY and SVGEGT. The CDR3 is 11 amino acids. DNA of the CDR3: TGTGCCAGCAGTTCCTTCTCTGGCCCTCACTTC. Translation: CASSSFSGPHF.

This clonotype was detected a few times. The CDR3 nucleotides are TGCAGCGTTAGTGAGGAGACCCAGTACTTC. This translates into CSVSEETQYF. The genes are TRBV29-1 and TRBJ2-5, with D unclear. Per germline, CDR1 SQVTM and CDR2 ANQGSEA. CDR3 length: 10 amino acids. Trimming removed 5 bases from V and 5 bases from J, with 6 bases in between.

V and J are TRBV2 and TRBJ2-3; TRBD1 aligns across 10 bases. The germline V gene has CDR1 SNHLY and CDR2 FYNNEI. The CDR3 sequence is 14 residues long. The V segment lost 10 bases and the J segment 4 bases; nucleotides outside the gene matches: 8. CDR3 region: CATTGTGVADTQYF. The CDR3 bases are TGTGCCACCACAGGGACAGGGGTCGCAGATACGCAGTATTTT.

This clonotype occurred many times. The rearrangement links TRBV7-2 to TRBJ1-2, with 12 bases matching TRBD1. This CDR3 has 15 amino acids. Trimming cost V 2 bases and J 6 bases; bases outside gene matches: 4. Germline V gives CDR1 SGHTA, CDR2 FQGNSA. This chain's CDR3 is CASSLRDRGRDGYTF. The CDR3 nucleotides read TGTGCCAGCAGCTTAAGGGACAGGGGGCGAGATGGCTACACCTTC. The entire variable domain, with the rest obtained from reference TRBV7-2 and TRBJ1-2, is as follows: GAGVSQSPSNKVTEKGKDVELRCDPISGHTALYWYRQSLGQGLEFLIYFQGNSAPDKSGLPSDRFSAERTGGSVSTLTIQRTQQEDSAVYLCASSLRDRGRDGYTFGSGTRLTVV.

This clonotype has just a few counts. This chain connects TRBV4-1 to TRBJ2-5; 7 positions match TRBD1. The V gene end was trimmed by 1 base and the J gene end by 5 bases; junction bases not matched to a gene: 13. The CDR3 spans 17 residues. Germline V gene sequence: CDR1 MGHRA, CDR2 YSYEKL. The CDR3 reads CASSQAPPGTEVETQYF. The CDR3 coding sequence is TGCGCCAGCAGCCAAGCACCTCCAGGGACAGAGGTGGAGACCCAGTACTTC.

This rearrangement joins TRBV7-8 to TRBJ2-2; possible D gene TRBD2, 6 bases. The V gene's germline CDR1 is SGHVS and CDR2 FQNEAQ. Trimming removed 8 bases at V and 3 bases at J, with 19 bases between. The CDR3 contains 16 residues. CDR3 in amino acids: CASGLPRGTHTGELFF. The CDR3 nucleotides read TGTGCCAGCGGCCTTCCTCGTGGGACTCACACCGGGGAGCTGTTTTTT.

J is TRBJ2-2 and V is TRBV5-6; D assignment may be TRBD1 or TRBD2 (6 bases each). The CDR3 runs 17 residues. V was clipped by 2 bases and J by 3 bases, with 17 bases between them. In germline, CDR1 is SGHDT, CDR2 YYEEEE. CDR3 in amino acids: CASSLVVGGLDTGELFF. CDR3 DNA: TGTGCCAGCAGCTTAGTAGTGGGGGGCCTCGACACCGGGGAGCTGTTTTTT.

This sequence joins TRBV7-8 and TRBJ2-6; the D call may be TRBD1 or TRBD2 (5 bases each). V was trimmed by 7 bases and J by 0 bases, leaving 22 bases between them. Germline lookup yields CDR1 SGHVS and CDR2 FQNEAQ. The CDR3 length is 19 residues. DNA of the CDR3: TGTGCCAGCAAAAAAGACCGGGACCGACAATCCTCTGGGGCCAACGTCCTGACTTTC. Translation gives CASKKDRDRQSSGANVLTF.

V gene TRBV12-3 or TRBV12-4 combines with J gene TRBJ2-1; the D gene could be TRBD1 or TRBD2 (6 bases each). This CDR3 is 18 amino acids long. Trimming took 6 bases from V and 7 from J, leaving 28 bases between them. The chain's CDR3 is CASSSFFGAGEVWNEQFF. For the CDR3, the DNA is TGTGCCAGCAGCAGTTTTTTCGGGGCAGGGGAGGTTTGGAATGAGCAGTTCTTC.

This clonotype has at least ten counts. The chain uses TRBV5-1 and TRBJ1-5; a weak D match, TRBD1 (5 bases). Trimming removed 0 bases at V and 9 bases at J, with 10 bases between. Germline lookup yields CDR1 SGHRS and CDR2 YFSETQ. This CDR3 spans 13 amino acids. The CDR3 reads CASSLEGEGPQHF. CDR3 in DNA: TGCGCCAGCAGCTTGGAAGGGGAAGGGCCCCAGCATTTT.

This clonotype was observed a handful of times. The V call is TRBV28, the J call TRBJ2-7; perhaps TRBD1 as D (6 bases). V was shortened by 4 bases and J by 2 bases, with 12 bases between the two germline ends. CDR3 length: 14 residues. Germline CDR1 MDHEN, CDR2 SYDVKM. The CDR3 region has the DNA TGTGCCAGCAGTTCACGGGACACACCCTACGAGCAGTACGTC. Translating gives CASSSRDTPYEQYV.

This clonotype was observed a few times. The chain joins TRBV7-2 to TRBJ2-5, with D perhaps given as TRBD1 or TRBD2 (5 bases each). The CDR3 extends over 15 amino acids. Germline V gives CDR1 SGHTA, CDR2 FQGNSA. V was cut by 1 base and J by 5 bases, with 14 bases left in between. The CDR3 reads CASSLGPRRGETQYF. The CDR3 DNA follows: TGTGCCAGCAGCTTAGGGCCTAGACGGGGCGAGACCCAGTACTTC.

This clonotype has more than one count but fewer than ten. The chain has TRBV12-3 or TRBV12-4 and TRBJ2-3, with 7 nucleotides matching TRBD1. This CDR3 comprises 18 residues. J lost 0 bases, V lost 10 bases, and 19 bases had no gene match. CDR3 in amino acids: CAIRQEEVGTASTDTQYF. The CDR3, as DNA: TGTGCCATCAGACAGGAAGAGGTCGGGACAGCTAGCACAGATACGCAGTATTTT.

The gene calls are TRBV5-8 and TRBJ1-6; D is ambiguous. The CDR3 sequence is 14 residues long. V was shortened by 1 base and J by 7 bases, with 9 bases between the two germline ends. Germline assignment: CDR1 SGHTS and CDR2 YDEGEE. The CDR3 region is CASSLSQINSPLHF. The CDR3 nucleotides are TGTGCCAGCAGCTTGAGCCAGATAAATTCACCCCTCCACTTT.

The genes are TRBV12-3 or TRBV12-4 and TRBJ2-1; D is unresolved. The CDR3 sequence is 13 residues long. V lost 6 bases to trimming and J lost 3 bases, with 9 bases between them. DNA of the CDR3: TGTGCCAGCAGGGAGACTCTCTACAATGAGCAGTTCTTC. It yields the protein CASRETLYNEQFF.

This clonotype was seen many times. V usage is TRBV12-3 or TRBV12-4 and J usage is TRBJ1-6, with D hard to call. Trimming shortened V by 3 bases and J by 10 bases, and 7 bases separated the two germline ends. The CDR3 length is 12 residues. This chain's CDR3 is CASSLIQSPLHF. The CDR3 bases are TGTGCCAGCAGTTTGATTCAGTCACCCCTCCACTTT.

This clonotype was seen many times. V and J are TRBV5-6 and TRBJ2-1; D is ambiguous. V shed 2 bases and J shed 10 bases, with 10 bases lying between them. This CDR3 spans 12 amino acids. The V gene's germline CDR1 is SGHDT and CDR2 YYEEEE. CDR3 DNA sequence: TGTGCCAGCAGCTTTCCCCCTCTAGAGCAGTTCTTC. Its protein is CASSFPPLEQFF.

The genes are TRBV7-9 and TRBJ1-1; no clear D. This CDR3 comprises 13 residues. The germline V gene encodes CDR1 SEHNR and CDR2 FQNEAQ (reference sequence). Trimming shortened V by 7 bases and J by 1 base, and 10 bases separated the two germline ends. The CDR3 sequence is CASIRWGNTEAFF. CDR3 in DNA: TGTGCCAGCATCAGATGGGGGAACACTGAAGCTTTCTTT.